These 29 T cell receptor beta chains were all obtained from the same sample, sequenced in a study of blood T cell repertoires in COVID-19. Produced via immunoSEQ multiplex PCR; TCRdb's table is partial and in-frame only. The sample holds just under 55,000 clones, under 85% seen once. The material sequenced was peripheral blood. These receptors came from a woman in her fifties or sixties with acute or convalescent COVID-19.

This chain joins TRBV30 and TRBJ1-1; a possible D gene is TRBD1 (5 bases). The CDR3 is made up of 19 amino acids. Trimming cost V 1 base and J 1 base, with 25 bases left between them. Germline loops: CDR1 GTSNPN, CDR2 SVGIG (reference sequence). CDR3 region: CAWSAPRVQREVGNTEAFF. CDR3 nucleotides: TGTGCCTGGAGTGCTCCCAGGGTCCAGAGGGAGGTAGGGAACACTGAAGCTTTCTTT.

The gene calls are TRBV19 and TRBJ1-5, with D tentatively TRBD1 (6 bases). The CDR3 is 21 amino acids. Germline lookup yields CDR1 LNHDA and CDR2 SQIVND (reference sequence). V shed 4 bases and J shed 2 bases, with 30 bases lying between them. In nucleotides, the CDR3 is TGTGCCAGTAGTACAAGAAACACCAACCCAGGGGCCCATTCTGGCAATCAGCCCCAGCATTTT. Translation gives CASSTRNTNPGAHSGNQPQHF.

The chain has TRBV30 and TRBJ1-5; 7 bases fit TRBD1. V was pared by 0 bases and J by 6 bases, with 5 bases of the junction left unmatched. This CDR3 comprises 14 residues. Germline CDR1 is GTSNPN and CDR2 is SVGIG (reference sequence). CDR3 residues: CAWSVTAGGQPQHF. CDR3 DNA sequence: TGTGCCTGGAGTGTAACGGCAGGGGGTCAGCCCCAGCATTTT.

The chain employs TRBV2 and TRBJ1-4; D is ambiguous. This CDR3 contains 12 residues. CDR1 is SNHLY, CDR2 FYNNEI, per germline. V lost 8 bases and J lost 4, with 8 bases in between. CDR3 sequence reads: CASFHINEKLFF. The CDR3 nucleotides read TGTGCCAGCTTTCACATTAATGAAAAACTGTTTTTT.

CDR3 protein: CASSPIFEQFF. The CDR3 DNA follows: TGTGCCAGCAGCCCTATTTTTGAGCAGTTCTTC. The chain employs TRBV7-8 and TRBJ2-1; D not certain. Germline values: CDR1 SGHVS, CDR2 FQNEAQ. The CDR3 length is 11 residues. The V end was cut by 5 bases, the J end by 9 bases, with 8 bases between.

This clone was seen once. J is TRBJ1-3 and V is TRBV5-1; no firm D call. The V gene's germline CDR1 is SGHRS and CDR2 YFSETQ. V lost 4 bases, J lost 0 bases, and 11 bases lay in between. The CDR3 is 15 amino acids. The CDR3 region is CASSPGAVSGNTIYF. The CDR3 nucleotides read TGCGCCAGCAGCCCCGGAGCCGTCTCTGGAAACACCATATATTTT.

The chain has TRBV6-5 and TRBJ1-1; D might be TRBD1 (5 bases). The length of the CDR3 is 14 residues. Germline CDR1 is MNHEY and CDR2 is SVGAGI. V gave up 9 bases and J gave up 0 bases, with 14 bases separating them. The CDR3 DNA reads TGTGCCAGTACCGAGTTGGGGCTGAACACTGAAGCTTTCTTT. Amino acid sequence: CASTELGLNTEAFF.

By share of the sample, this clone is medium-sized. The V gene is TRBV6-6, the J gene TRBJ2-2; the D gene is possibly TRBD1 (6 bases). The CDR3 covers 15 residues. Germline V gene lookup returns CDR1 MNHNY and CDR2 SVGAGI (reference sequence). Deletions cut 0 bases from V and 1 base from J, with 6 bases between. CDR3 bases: TGTGCCAGCAGTTACTCGGGACAGAACACCGGGGAGCTGTTTTTT. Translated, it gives CASSYSGQNTGELFF.

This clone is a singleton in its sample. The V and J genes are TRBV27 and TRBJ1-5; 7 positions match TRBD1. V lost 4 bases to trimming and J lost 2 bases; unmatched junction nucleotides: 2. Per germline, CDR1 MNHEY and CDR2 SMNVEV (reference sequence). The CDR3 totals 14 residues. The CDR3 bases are TGTGCCAGCAGTTCACAGGGGCGCAATCAGCCCCAGCATTTT. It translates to CASSSQGRNQPQHF.

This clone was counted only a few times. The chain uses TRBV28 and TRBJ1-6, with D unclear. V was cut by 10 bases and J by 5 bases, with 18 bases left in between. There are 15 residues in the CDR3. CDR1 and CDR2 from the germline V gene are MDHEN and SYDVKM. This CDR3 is CATLRGVTNNSPLHF. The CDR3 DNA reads TGTGCCACCCTTCGGGGAGTTACGAATAATTCACCCCTCCACTTT.

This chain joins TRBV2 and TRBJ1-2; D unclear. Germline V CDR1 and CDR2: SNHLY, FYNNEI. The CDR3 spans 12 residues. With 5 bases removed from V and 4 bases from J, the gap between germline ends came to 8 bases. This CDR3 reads CASSTEFYGYTF. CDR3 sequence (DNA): TGTGCCAGCAGTACAGAATTCTATGGCTACACCTTC. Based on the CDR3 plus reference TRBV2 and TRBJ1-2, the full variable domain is EPEVTQTPSHQVTQMGQEVILRCVPISNHLYFYWYRQILGQKVEFLVSFYNNEISEKSEIFDDQFSVERPDGSNFTLKIRSTKLEDSAMYFCASSTEFYGYTFGSGTRLTVV.

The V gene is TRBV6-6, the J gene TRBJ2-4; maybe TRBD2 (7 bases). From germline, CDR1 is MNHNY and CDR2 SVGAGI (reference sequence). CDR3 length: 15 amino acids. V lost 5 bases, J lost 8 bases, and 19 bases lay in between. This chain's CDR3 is CASSNTGTGRDIQYF. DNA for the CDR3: TGTGCCAGCAGTAATACAGGTACAGGGAGGGACATTCAGTACTTC.

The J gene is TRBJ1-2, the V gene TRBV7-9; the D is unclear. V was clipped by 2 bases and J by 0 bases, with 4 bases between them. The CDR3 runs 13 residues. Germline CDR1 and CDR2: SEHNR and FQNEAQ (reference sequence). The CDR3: CASSLTANYGYTF. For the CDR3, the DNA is TGTGCCAGCAGCTTAACAGCTAACTATGGCTACACCTTC.

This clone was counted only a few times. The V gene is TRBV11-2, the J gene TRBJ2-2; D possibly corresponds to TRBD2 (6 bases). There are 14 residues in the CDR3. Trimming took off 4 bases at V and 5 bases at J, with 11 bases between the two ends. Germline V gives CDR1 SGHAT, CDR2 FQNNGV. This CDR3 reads CASSSLGSTGELFF. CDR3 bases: TGTGCCAGCAGCTCCCTCGGGAGTACCGGGGAGCTGTTTTTT.

This CDR3 is CASSVPRGQGTTYNSPLHF. Written as DNA, the CDR3 is TGTGCCAGCAGTGTGCCTCGGGGACAGGGAACAACCTATAATTCACCCCTCCACTTT. The chain carries TRBV2 and TRBJ1-6; 9 nucleotides agree with TRBD1. V was pared by 4 bases and J by 2 bases, with 12 bases of the junction left unmatched. There are 19 residues in the CDR3. In germline, CDR1 is SNHLY, CDR2 FYNNEI.

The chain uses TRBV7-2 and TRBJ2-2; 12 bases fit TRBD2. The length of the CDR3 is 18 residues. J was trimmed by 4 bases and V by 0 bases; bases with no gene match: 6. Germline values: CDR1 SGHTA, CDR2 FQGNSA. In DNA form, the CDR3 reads TGTGCCAGCAGCTTAGCATATAGGACTAGCGGGGTCACCGGGGAGCTGTTTTTT. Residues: CASSLAYRTSGVTGELFF.

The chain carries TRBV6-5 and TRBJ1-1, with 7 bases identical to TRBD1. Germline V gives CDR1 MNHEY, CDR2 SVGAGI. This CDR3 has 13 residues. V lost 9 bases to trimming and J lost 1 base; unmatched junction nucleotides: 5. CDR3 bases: TGTGCCAGTTGCCGGGACAGGAACACTGAAGCTTTCTTT. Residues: CASCRDRNTEAFF.

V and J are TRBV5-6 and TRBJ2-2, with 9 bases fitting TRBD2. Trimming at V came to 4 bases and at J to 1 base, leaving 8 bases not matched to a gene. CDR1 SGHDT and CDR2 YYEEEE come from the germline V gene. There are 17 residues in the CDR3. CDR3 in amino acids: CASSPLRSGRNTGELFF. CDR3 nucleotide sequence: TGTGCCAGCAGCCCCCTTCGTAGCGGGAGGAACACCGGGGAGCTGTTTTTT.

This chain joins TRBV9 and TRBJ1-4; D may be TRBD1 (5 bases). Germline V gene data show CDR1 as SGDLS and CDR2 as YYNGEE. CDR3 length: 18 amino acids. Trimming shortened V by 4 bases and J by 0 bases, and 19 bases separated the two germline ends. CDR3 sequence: CASSLGSGAVATNEKLFF. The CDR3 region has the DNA TGTGCCAGCAGCCTAGGTAGTGGGGCGGTTGCAACTAATGAAAAACTGTTTTTT.

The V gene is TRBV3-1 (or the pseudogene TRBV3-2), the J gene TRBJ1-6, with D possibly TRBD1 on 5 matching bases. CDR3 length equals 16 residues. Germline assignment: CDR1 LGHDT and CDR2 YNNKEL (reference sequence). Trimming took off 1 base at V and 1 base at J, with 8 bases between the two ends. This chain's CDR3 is CASSQGGRSYNSPLHF. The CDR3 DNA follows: TGTGCCAGCAGCCAAGGGGGGAGGTCCTATAATTCACCCCTCCACTTT.

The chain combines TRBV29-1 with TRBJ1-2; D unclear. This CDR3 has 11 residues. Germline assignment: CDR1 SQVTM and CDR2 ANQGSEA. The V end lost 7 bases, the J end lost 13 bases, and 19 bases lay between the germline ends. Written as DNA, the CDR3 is TGCAGCGCCATGGAGGGTCCGGCGCTCACCTTC. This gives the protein CSAMEGPALTF. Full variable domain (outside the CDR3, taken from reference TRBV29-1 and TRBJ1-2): SAVISQKPSRDICQRGTSLTIQCQVDSQVTMMFWYRQQPGQSLTLIATANQGSEATYESGFVIDKFPISRPNLTFSTLTVSNMSPEDSSIYLCSAMEGPALTFGSGTRLTVV.

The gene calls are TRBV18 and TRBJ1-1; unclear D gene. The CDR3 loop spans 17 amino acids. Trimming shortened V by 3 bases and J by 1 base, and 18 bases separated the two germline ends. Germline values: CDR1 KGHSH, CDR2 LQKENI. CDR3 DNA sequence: TGTGCCAGCTCACCTCGCCTGCCTTCCCAGGAGAACACTGAAGCTTTCTTT. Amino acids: CASSPRLPSQENTEAFF.

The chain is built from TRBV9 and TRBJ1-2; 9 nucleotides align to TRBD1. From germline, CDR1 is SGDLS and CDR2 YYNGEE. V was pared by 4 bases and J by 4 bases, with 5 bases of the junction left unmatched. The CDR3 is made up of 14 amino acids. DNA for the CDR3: TGTGCCAGCAGCCCCAGGACAGGGGTCTATGGCTACACCTTC. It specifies CASSPRTGVYGYTF.

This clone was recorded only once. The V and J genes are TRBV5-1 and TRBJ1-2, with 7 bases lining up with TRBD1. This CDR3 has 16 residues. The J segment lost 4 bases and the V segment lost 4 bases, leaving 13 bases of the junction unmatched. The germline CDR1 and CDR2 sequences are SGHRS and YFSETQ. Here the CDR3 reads CASSRNTPGTVYGYTF. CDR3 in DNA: TGCGCCAGCAGCCGAAATACCCCGGGGACAGTCTATGGCTACACCTTC.

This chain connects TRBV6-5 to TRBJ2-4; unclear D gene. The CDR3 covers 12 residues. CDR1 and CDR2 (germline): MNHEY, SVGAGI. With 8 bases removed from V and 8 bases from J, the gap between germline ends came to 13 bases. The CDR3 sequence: CASGLPQDIQYF. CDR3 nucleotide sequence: TGTGCCAGCGGGTTACCTCAGGACATTCAGTACTTC.

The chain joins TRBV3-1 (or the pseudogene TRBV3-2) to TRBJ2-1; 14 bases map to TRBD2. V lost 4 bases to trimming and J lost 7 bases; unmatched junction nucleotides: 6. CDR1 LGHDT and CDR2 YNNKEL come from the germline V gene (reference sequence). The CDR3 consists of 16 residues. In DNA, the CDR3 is TGTGCCAGCAGCCGGACCGGGACTAGCGGGGGTAATGAGCAGTTCTTC. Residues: CASSRTGTSGGNEQFF.

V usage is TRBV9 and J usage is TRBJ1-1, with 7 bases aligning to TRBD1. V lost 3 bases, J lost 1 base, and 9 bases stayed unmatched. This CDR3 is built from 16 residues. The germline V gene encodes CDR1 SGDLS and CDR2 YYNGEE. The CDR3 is CASSDRDSHPNTEAFF. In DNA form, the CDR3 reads TGTGCCAGCAGCGACCGGGACAGCCATCCGAACACTGAAGCTTTCTTT.

The chain's CDR3 is CASSQARGIQETQYF. In DNA, the CDR3 is TGCGCCAGCAGCCAGGCGCGCGGGATCCAAGAGACCCAGTACTTC. The chain couples TRBV4-1 to TRBJ2-5; possibly TRBD2 for D (6 bases). The ends were cut back, 3 bases at V and 1 base at J, with 12 bases in the middle. The CDR3 loop spans 15 amino acids. Germline V gives CDR1 MGHRA, CDR2 YSYEKL.

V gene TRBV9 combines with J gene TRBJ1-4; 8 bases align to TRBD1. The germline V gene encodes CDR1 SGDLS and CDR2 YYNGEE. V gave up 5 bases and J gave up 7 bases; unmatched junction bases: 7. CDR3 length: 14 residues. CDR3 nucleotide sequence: TGTGCCAGCAGTCCTACAGGGGGGCCTGAAAAACTGTTTTTT. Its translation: CASSPTGGPEKLFF.